These T cell receptor beta chains were read from a single sample in a study of T-cell reconstitution after alpha-beta-depleted transplantation in children. One entry per CDR3 protein, called by TCRdb with MiXCR from the PCR reads. The table includes tens of thousands of distinct CDR3 sequences, 9.5% to 13% detected once. This specimen consisted of PBMCs from the stem cell graft donor, obtained from the stem cell graft. The receptors originated from a human donor who donated a stem cell graft to a child with chronic granulomatous disease. The CDR3 runs from the conserved cysteine through the conserved F or W. A D gene is named only where the DNA matches it firmly. Expanded clones are given a class, and other clones once, few, many or no size at all.

J: TRBJ2-7; D: .; V: TRBV20-1; size: many; DNA: TGCAGTGCTAGAGATCTAAAGGAGTACCACGAGCAGTACTTC; CDR3: CSARDLKEYHEQYF
J: TRBJ2-3; D: .; V: TRBV9; size: many; DNA: TGTGCCAGCAGCGCCCCCTCGGCAGATACGCAGTATTTT; CDR3: CASSAPSADTQYF
J: TRBJ1-2; D: .; V: TRBV20-1; size: many; DNA: TGCAGTGCTAGAGACAGCTTTAACTATGGCTACACCTTC; CDR3: CSARDSFNYGYTF
J: TRBJ1-4; D: TRBD1; V: TRBV5-1; size: many; DNA: TGCGCCAGCAGCTTGGGTTTAGCGGGACAGCGAGAAAAACTGTTTTTT; CDR3: CASSLGLAGQREKLFF
J: TRBJ2-1; D: .; V: TRBV20-1; size: .; DNA: TGCAGCCTTTTACTTAGCGACTACAATGAGCAGTTCTTC; CDR3: CSLLLSDYNEQFF
J: TRBJ2-7; D: .; V: TRBV7-6; size: .; DNA: TGTGCCAGCAGCCCACAGGAGGGGGTTTACGAGCAGTACTTC; CDR3: CASSPQEGVYEQYF
J: TRBJ2-7; D: TRBD1; V: TRBV25-1; size: many; DNA: TGTGCCAGCAGGGGACAGTTTGGTGAGCAGTACTTC; CDR3: CASRGQFGEQYF
J: TRBJ1-2; D: .; V: TRBV29-1; size: many; DNA: TGCAGCGCCAATGGTGACAATGACCGAGGTGTAGGCTACACCTTC; CDR3: CSANGDNDRGVGYTF
J: TRBJ2-3; D: TRBD2; V: TRBV3-1; size: many; DNA: TGTGCCAGCAGCCAAGGAATTGGATTAAGCGGGGCCACGCAGTATTTT; CDR3: CASSQGIGLSGATQYF
J: TRBJ2-7; D: TRBD2; V: TRBV27; size: .; DNA: TGTGCCAGCAGGCGTGGACTAGCGGGAGTGACTCCCTACGAGCAGTACTTC; CDR3: CASRRGLAGVTPYEQYF
J: TRBJ2-1; D: TRBD1; V: TRBV5-1; size: many; DNA: TGCGCCAGCAGCTTGGAGAGACAGGGTGGCAATGAGCAGTTCTTC; CDR3: CASSLERQGGNEQFF
J: TRBJ1-5; D: TRBD1; V: TRBV15; size: many; DNA: TGTGCCACCAGCAGAGATTGGGACAGCGGCAATCAGCCCCAGCATTTT; CDR3: CATSRDWDSGNQPQHF
J: TRBJ1-6; D: TRBD1; V: TRBV4-3; size: many; DNA: TGCGCCAGCAGCCCGACAGGGGATTCACCCCTCCACTTT; CDR3: CASSPTGDSPLHF
J: TRBJ1-5; D: .; V: TRBV2; size: few; DNA: TGTGCCAGCAGTTTGGAGTATACTAGCAATCAGCCCCAGCATTTT; CDR3: CASSLEYTSNQPQHF
J: TRBJ2-3; D: TRBD1; V: TRBV25-1; size: many; DNA: TGTGCCAGCAGTGAATTCGGACAGGCCAAAGATACGCAGTATTTT; CDR3: CASSEFGQAKDTQYF
J: TRBJ2-7; D: .; V: TRBV2; size: .; DNA: TGTGCCAGCAGTGAGATTCCACTCTCAGGGAGACGCTACGAGCAGTACTTC; CDR3: CASSEIPLSGRRYEQYF
J: TRBJ2-7; D: .; V: TRBV7-6; size: many; DNA: TGTGCCAGCAGCTTATATTCAAAGAGCTCCTACGAGCAGTACTTC; CDR3: CASSLYSKSSYEQYF
J: TRBJ2-5; D: TRBD1; V: TRBV7-9; size: many; DNA: TGTGCCAGCAGCTTCCGGGACAGGGAGCCCCAGTACTTC; CDR3: CASSFRDREPQYF
J: TRBJ2-3; D: .; V: TRBV7-2; size: many; DNA: TGTGCCAGCAGCTTCTCCCAAGGAGATACGCAGTATTTT; CDR3: CASSFSQGDTQYF